The 4 T cell receptor beta chains below come from one sample, sequenced in a study of regulatory T cells in long-lasting Graves disease. Construction of the TCR beta libraries employed iRepertoire HTBI primers in conjunction with Arm-PCR of CDR3 regions. From the multiplex PCR reads, TCRdb called clonotypes with MiXCR, one entry per CDR3 protein. The profile shows 600,000 to 850,000 distinct CDR3 sequences, about 32% of them singletons. The time point is: persistent/refractory GD, antithyroid drugs over 5 years with positive TRAb. TCR sequences were obtained from RNA taken from PBMCs. The sequencing used peripheral blood mononuclear cells (PBMCs), collected when the disease was refractory, from a patient treated with antithyroid drugs. The receptors were sampled from a female donor with Graves disease.

This clonotype came up a few times. The J gene is TRBJ2-7, the V gene TRBV6-5; 8 bases fit TRBD1. In germline, CDR1 is MNHEY, CDR2 SVGAGI. The CDR3 is made up of 14 amino acids. Trimming at V came to 2 bases and at J to 5 bases, leaving 5 bases not matched to a gene. CDR3 sequence reads: CASSYMTGEHEQYF. Here the CDR3 DNA reads TGTGCCAGCAGTTACATGACAGGGGAACACGAGCAGTACTTC.

The chain employs TRBV20-1 and TRBJ1-1; TRBD1 might be the D (5 bases). The CDR3 spans 13 residues. In germline, CDR1 is DFQATT, CDR2 SNEGSKA (reference sequence). V lost 3 bases to trimming and J lost 6 bases, with 14 bases between them. The CDR3 sequence: CSARGLRGAEAFF. The CDR3 DNA reads as TGCAGTGCTAGGGGACTTCGGGGAGCTGAAGCTTTCTTT.

The count of this clonotype is one. This rearrangement joins TRBV6-5 to TRBJ2-7; 10 bases line up with TRBD1. CDR3 length: 17 residues. V dropped 2 bases and J dropped 2; count of bases not matched to a gene: 9. The germline gives CDR1 MNHEY, CDR2 SVGAGI. The CDR3 nucleotides read TGTGCCAGCAGTTACGACCGGGACAGGGGACCCACCTACGAGCAGTACTTC. It yields the protein CASSYDRDRGPTYEQYF.

The chain's CDR3 is CASSATTTTGIGGETQYF. For the CDR3, the DNA is TGTGCCAGCAGTGCCACCACCACCACAGGGATAGGAGGAGAGACCCAGTACTTC. The chain uses TRBV25-1 and TRBJ2-5, with TRBD1 as a possible D gene (6 bases). Germline lookup yields CDR1 MGHDK and CDR2 SYGVNS. The CDR3 runs to 18 residues. V lost 4 bases and J 4 bases, leaving 25 bases between the germline ends.